This T cell receptor (beta chain) was identified during a study of persistence of HIV-infected CD4 T cells. Overall study: CD4+ T cells responding to CMV or HIV-1 Gag were isolated. Study results and limitations: Rare CMV-responding cells carrying HIV-1 proviruses were not analyzed separately for TCR.

Concerning this clone: Its cognate antigen is unknown.

The V and J ends lost 3 bases and 8 bases, in that order; junction bases with no gene match: 5. This CDR3 has 15 amino acids. CDR1 and CDR2 (germline): SGHRS, YFSETQ. The immunoSEQ assay was version 4, run in survey mode. Profiled with immunoSEQ multiplex PCR; TCRdb holds only in-frame clones, not every one. The repertoire holds 48,000 or so clones, with around 72% as singletons. Lysates of CMV-infected fibroblasts at around 9.1 ug/mL stimulated these cells. Memory cells lacking CD40L and CD69 with high CD45RO were sorted. Anti-CD28/CD49d costimulation, CD40-blocking antibody and enfuvirtide were given to CD8-depleted PBMCs for roughly 19 hours.

The chain links TRBV5-1 to TRBJ2-1, with TRBD2 matching over 13 bases. The sequenced sample was CD4+ T cells sorted from PBMCs after roughly 20-hour stimulation, obtained from a patient who received antiretroviral therapy. The clonotype was recovered from an adult man with HIV who was CMV-seropositive. The CDR3 loop is CASSWTSGGIYEQFF. CDR3 DNA: TGCGCCAGCAGCTGGACTAGCGGGGGTATCTATGAGCAGTTCTTC.